This TCR beta chain was retrieved from a study of blood T cell repertoires in COVID-19. Self-reported history from a screening survey and questionnaire set each donor's cohort. Source study methods: For nucleated cells, counts were estimated from reference gene primer amplification. Sequencing was performed with immunoSEQ multiplex PCR; in TCRdb, only in-frame clones are kept and a portion is missing. V and J calls and clone size come straight from that table; D and trimming were deduced from the DNA. There are about 250,000 clones in the sample; roughly nine tenths occur only once, and 2% to 3% lies in the top ten. This clone was seen once. This CDR3 has 14 residues. Per the germline V gene, CDR1 is SGHTS and CDR2 is YDEGEE. Trimming stripped 0 bases from V and 4 bases from J, with 10 bases between.

The sample comprised PBMCs or T cells enriched from blood (not recorded which). The TCR comes from a young woman who had recovered from COVID-19. V usage is TRBV5-8 and J usage is TRBJ1-2; D gene uncertain. CDR3 region: CASSLETVVYGYTF. The CDR3 bases are TGTGCCAGCAGCTTGGAAACAGTCGTCTATGGCTACACCTTC.